The sequence of this TCR beta chain was determined in a study of T-cell memory formation after mild COVID-19 (dated by TCRdb to the early 2020s). Turning to the overall study: TCR sequence clusters from the two donors were found to be largely donor specific. In a couple of donors, T-cell clones that expanded and contracted after mild COVID-19 were tracked by sequencing TCRalpha and TCRbeta repertoires over time. Two young, previously healthy adult volunteers, one female and one male, were included in the cohort.

This clonotype was seen only once. Its antigen is still unknown. Relative to the germline gene, one junction end is altered; a read error may explain this. Ficoll-Paque density gradient centrifugation was the method used to isolate PBMCs. According to the germline V gene (reference sequence), CDR1 reads SSHAT and CDR2 reads FNYEAQ. Taken from cysteine to phenylalanine, the CDR3 has 14 residues. Only CDR3 DNA remains: 42 bases, in frame from the first base. Broad study findings and their caveats: SARS-CoV-2 specificity of the second-wave clones peaking on day 37 was not confirmed. Contracting CD4+ clones appeared mostly in the CM and EM memory subsets, whereas CD8+ clones were enriched in EMRA. Some responding clones were detected in pre-infection memory, which suggested that pre-existing cross-reactive memory T cells had joined the SARS-CoV-2 response. The study included only a couple of mild cases, and larger cohorts that include severe cases with pre-infection samples were judged to be necessary. Balanced CD4/CD8 phenotypes were observed for clones contracting from day 15 to 85, whereas a bias towards CD4+ was observed for a second wave of clones expanding from day 15 to 37.

The sequencer listed for this sample is Illumina NovaSeq 6000. Using 5'RACE with constant-segment primers, TCRalpha and TCRbeta cDNA libraries were constructed, with sample barcodes and unique molecular identifiers added in the process. RNA was extracted from every sample with Trizol reagent. The libraries were amplified in two PCR steps, and the second step added a second sample barcode and Illumina TruSeq adapters. Sequencing of the libraries was done on an Illumina NovaSeq, producing 2 x 150 bp paired-end reads. On the authors' methods: Demultiplexing of reads and collapsing into UMI-guided consensus sequences were performed with migec v1.2.7. Using mixcr v2.1.11, UMI consensuses were aligned to TRA and TRB V and J templates and then assembled into clonotypes. Expanded or contracted clonotypes were those called significant by both edgeR and NoisET, with noise models trained on biological replicates. For edgeR calls, a false discovery rate-adjusted p below 0.01 and a log2 fold-change threshold of 1 were applied. As an exploratory analysis of dynamics, max-normalized trajectories of the 1000 most abundant clonotypes were examined with PCA combined with hierarchical clustering. The CD4 or CD8 phenotype of responding clones was assigned using the separately sequenced CD4+ and CD8+ repertoires. TCRdb trimmed public reads at Q25 via fastp, called clones via MiXCR and kept in-frame beta chains. Here each entry gathers all rows of one CDR3 protein and keeps the most common genes and DNA. The V and J calls were not made by the authors but by TCRdb's processing. This sample comprises fewer than 500,000 distinct CDR3 sequences, 25% of them detected only once. The ten largest clones take up about 12% of the sample.

In this chain, TRBV7-7 is recombined with TRBJ2-6, with the D gene uncertain. Material: PBMCs or a T cell subset sorted from them (not recorded which). This TCR came from an adult woman who had mild COVID-19 (a few samples of this study predate the infection). The sample titles of this study are shuffled in the database, so cell type and time point are left out; the donor was told from shared clones. The CDR3 region has the sequence CASSPHSWANVLTF. The DNA reads as follows: TGTGCTAGCAGCCCTCACTCTTGGGCCAACGTCCTGACTTTC.